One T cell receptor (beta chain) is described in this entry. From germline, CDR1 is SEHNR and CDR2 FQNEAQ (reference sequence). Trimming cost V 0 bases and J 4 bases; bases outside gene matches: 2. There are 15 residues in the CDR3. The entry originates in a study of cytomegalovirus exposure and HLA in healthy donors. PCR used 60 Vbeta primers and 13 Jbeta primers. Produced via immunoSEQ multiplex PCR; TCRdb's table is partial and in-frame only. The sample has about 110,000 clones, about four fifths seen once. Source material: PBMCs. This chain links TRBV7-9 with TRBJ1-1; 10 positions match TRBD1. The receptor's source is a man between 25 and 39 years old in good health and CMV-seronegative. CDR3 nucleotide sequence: TGTGCCAGCAGCTTAGCGAGGACAGGGGGCACTGAAGCTTTCTTT. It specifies CASSLARTGGTEAFF.